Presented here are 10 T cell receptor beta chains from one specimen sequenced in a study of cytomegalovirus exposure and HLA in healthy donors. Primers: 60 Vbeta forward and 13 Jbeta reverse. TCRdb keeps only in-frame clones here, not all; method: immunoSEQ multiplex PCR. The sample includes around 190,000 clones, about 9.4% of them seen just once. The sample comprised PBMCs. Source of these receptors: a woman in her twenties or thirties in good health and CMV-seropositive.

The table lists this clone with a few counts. CDR3 sequence (DNA): TGTGCCTGGAGTGTAATCAGCTACGAGCAGTACTTC. It translates to CAWSVISYEQYF. The rearrangement links TRBV30 to TRBJ2-7; D gene uncertain. Between the trimmed V and J ends, which lost 0 bases and 3 bases, there was a span of 6 bases. CDR3 length equals 12 residues. The germline gives CDR1 GTSNPN, CDR2 SVGIG (reference sequence).

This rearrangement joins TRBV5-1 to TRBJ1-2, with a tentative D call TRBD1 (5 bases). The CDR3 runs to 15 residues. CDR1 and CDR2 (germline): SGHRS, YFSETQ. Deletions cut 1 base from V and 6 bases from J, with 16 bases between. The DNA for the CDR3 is TGCGCCAGCAGCTTGAACGGGGGAGGGGTGGATGGCTACACCTTC. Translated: CASSLNGGGVDGYTF.

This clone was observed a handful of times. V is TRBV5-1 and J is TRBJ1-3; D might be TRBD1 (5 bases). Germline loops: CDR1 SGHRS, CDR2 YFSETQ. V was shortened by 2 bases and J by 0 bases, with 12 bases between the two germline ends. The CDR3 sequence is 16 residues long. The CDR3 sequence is CASSLSGLPSGNTIYF. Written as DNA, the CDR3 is TGCGCCAGCAGCTTATCAGGGCTCCCCTCTGGAAACACCATATATTTT.

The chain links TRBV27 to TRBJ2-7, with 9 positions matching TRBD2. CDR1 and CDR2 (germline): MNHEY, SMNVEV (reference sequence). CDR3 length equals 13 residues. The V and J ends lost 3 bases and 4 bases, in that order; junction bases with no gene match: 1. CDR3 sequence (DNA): TGTGCCAGCAGTTTCGGACTAGCGTACGAGCAGTACTTC. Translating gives CASSFGLAYEQYF.

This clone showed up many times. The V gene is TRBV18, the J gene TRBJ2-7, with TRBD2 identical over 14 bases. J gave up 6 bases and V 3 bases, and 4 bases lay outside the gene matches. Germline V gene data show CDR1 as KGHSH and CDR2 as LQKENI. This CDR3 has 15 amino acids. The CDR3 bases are TGTGCCAGCTCACCGGGACTAGCGGGAGTATCCGAGCAGTACTTC. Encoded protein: CASSPGLAGVSEQYF.

CDR3 bases: TGTGCCAGCAGCTCTGGGGGGATGGACACTGAAGCTTTCTTT. Translating it yields CASSSGGMDTEAFF. The genes are TRBV9 and TRBJ1-1, with a possible D match to TRBD1 (5 bases). This CDR3 is 14 amino acids long. Between the trimmed V and J ends, which lost 4 bases and 3 bases, there was a span of 13 bases. Germline CDR1 is SGDLS and CDR2 is YYNGEE.

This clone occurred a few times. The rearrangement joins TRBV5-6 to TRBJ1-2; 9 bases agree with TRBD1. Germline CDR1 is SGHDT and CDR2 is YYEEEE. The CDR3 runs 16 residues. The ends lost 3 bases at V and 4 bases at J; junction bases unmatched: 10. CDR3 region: CASSSRDRDWVYGYTF. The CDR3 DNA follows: TGTGCCAGCAGCTCGAGGGACAGGGATTGGGTCTATGGCTACACCTTC. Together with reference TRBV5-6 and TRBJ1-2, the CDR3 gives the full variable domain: DAGVTQSPTHLIKTRGQQVTLRCSPKSGHDTVSWYQQALGQGPQFIFQYYEEEERQRGNFPDRFSGHQFPNYSSELNVNALLLGDSALYLCASSSRDRDWVYGYTFGSGTRLTVV.

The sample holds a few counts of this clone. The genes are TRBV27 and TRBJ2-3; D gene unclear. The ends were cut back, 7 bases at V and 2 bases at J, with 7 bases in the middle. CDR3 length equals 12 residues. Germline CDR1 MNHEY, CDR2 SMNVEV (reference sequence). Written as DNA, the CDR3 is TGTGCCAGCATCTCTTACACAGATACGCAGTATTTT. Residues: CASISYTDTQYF.

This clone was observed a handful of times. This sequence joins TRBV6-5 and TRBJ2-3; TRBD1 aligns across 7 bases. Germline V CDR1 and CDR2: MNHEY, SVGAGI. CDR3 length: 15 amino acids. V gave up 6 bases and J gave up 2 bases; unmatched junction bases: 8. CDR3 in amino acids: CASSRDSFSTDTQYF. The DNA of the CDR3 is TGTGCCAGCAGCCGGGACAGTTTTTCCACAGATACGCAGTATTTT.

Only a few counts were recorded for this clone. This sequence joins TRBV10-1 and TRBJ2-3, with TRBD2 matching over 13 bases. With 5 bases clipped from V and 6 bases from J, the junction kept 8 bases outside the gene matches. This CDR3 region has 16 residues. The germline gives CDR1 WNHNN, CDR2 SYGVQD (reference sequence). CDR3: CASSKGLAGTGDTQYF. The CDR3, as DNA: TGCGCCAGCAGTAAGGGACTAGCGGGAACCGGGGATACGCAGTATTTT.